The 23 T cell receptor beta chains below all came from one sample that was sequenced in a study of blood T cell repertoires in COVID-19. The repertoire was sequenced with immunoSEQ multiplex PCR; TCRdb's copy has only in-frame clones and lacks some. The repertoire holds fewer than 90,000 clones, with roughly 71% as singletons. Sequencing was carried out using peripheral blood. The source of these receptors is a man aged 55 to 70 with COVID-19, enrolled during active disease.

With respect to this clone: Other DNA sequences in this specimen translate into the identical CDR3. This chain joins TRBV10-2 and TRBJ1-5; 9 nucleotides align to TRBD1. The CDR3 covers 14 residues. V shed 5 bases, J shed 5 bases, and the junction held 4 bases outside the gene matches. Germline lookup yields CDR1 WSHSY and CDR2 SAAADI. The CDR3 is CASSPQGADQPQHF. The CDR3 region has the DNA TGCGCCAGCAGTCCACAGGGGGCGGATCAGCCCCAGCATTTT.

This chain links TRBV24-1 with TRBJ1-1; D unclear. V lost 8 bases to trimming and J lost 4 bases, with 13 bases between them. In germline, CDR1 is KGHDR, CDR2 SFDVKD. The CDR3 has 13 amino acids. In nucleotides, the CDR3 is TGTGCCACCACCAAAACCTCGGGCACTGAAGCTTTCTTT. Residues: CATTKTSGTEAFF.

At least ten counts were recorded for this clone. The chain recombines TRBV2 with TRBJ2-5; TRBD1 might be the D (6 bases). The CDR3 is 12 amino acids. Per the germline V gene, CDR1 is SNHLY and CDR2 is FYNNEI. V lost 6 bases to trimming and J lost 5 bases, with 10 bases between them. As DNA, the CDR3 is TGTGCCAGCAGGACCACAGGGGAGACCCAGTACTTC. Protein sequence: CASRTTGETQYF.

For the CDR3, the DNA is TGCGCCAGCAGCCATCCTGCAACTAATGAAAAACTGTTTTTT. This sequence encodes CASSHPATNEKLFF. This rearrangement joins TRBV4-1 to TRBJ1-4; D is unclear. Trimming removed 3 bases from V and 0 bases from J, with 5 bases in between. The V gene's germline CDR1 is MGHRA and CDR2 YSYEKL. The CDR3 runs 14 residues.

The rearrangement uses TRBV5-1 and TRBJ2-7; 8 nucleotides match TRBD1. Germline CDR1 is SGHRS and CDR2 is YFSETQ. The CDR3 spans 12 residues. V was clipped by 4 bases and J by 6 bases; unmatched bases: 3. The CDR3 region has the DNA TGCGCCAGCAGCGGACAGGGCTTCGAGCAGTACTTC. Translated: CASSGQGFEQYF.

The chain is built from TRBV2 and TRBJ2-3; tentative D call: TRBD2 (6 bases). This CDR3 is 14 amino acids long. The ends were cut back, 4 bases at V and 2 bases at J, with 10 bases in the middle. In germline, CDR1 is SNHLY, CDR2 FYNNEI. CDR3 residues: CASSARDFTDTQYF. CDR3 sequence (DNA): TGTGCCAGCAGTGCCAGGGACTTCACAGATACGCAGTATTTT.

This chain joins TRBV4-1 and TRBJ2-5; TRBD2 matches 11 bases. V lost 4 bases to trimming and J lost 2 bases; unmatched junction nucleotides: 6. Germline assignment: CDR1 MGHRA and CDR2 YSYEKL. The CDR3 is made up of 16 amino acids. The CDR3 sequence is CASSPSSGGRQETQYF. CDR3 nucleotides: TGCGCCAGCAGCCCGTCTAGCGGGGGGCGGCAAGAGACCCAGTACTTC.

Here the CDR3 reads CAWGTDWLSYGYTF. As DNA, the CDR3 is TGTGCCTGGGGGACCGACTGGCTGAGCTATGGCTACACCTTC. The chain combines TRBV30 with TRBJ1-2; a weak D match, TRBD1 (5 bases). Germline V lookup: CDR1 GTSNPN, CDR2 SVGIG (reference sequence). Trimming stripped 5 bases from V and 4 bases from J, with 17 bases between. The CDR3 totals 14 residues.

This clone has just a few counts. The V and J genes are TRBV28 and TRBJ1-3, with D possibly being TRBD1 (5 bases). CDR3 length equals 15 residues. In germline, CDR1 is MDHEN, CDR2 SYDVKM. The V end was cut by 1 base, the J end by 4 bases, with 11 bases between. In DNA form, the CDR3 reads TGTGCCAGCAGTTTATTTGGCAGGGCGGGAAACACCATATATTTT. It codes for CASSLFGRAGNTIYF.

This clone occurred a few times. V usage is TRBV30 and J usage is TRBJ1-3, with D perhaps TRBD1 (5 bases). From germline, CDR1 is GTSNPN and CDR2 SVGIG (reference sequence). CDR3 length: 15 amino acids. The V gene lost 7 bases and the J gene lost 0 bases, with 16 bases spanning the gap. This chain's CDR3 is CAYQGGESSGNTIYF. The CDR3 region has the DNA TGTGCCTACCAAGGAGGGGAAAGCTCTGGAAACACCATATATTTT.

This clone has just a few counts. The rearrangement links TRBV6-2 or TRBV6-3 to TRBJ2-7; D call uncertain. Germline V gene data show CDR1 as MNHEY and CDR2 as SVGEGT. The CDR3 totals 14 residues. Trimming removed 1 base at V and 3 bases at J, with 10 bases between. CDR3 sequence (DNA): TGTGCCAGCAGTTACTTTAGTGGTTTCTACGAGCAGTACTTC. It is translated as CASSYFSGFYEQYF.

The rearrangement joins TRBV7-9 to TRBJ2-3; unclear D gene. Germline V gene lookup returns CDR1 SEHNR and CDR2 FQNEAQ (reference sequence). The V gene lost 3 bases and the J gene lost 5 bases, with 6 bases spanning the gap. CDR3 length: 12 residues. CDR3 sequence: CASSFSVDTQYF. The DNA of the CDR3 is TGTGCCAGCAGCTTCTCGGTAGATACGCAGTATTTT.

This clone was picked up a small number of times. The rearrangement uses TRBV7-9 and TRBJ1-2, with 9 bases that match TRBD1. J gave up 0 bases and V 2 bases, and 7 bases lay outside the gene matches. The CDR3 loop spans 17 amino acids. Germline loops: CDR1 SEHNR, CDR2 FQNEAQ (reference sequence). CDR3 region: CASSLLWTGATNYGYTF. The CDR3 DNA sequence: TGTGCCAGCAGCTTACTCTGGACAGGGGCCACTAACTATGGCTACACCTTC.

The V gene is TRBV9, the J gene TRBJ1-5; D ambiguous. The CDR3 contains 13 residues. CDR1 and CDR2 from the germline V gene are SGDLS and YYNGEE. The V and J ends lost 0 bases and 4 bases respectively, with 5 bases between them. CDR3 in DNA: TGTGCCAGCAGCGTAGACTGGAATCAGCCCCAGCATTTT. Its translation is CASSVDWNQPQHF.

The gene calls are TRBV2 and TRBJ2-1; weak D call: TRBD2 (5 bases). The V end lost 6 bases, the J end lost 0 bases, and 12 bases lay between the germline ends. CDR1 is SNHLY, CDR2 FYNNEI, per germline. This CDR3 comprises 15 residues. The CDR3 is CASRPLGSSYNEQFF. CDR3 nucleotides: TGTGCCAGCAGGCCGTTGGGGAGCTCCTACAATGAGCAGTTCTTC.

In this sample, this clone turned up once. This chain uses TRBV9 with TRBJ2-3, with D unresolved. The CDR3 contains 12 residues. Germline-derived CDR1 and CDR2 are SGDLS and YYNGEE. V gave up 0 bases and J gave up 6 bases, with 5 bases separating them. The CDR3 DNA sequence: TGTGCCAGCAGCGTAGTTGAGGATACGCAGTATTTT. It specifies CASSVVEDTQYF.

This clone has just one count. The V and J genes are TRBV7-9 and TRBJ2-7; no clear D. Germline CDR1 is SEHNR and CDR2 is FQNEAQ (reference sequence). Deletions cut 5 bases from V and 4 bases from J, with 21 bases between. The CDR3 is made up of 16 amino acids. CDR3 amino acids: CASSKLEPGPRYEQYF. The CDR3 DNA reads TGTGCCAGCAGCAAGCTTGAACCGGGTCCGAGGTACGAGCAGTACTTC.

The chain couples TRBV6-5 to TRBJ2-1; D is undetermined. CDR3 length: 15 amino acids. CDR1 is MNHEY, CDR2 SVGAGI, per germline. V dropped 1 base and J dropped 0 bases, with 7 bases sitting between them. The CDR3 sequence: CASSYYKSSYNEQFF. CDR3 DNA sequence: TGTGCCAGCAGTTACTATAAGAGCTCCTACAATGAGCAGTTCTTC.

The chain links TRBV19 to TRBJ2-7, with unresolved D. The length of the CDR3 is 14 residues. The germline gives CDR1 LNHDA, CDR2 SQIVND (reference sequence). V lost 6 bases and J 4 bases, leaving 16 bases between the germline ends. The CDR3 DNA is TGTGCCAGTAGGGCAACTACTACTGGGTACGAGCAGTACTTC. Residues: CASRATTTGYEQYF.

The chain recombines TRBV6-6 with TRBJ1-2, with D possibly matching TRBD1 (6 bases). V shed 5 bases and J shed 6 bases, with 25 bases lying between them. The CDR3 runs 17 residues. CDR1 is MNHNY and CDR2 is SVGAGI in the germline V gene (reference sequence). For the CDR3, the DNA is TGTGCCAGCAGTCCGGATTGGACAGACCCAATCAAGGATGGCTACACCTTC. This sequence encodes CASSPDWTDPIKDGYTF.

The CDR3 DNA reads TGTGCCAGCAGCCAAGATTCGGTCGAAATCTACGAGCAGTACTTC. Protein: CASSQDSVEIYEQYF. The rearrangement uses TRBV4-2 and TRBJ2-7, with D hard to call. Germline V gene lookup returns CDR1 LGHNA and CDR2 YNFKEQ. Trimming cost V 0 bases and J 3 bases, with 12 bases left between them. This CDR3 spans 15 amino acids.

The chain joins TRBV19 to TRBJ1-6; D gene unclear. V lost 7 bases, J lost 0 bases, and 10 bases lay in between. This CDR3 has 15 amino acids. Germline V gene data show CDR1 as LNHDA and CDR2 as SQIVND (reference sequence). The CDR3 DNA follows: TGTGCCAGTACCGGTGGTAGCTCCTATAATTCACCCCTCCACTTT. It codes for CASTGGSSYNSPLHF.

CDR3 nucleotide sequence: TGCGCCAGCAGCTTGGGGGCTAGCGGGTTCACAGATACGCAGTATTTT. This encodes CASSLGASGFTDTQYF. The chain combines TRBV5-1 with TRBJ2-3; 8 positions match TRBD2. Germline CDR1 is SGHRS and CDR2 is YFSETQ. The CDR3 is 16 amino acids. The V gene end was trimmed by 0 bases and the J gene end by 2 bases; junction bases not matched to a gene: 5.